This T cell receptor beta chain was profiled in a study of cytomegalovirus exposure and HLA in healthy donors. Overall study: It was reported in a later analysis that the approximately 120 validation repertoires used the same platform as the approximately 620 first-cohort repertoires. Overall study findings and caveats: In a later analysis, first-cohort TCR clusters were found to tend to co-occur in the 90 to 150 validation repertoires. Both high specificity and high sensitivity reportedly marked the classifier's diagnosis of cytomegalovirus status.

The method was immunoSEQ multiplex PCR; TCRdb's version includes in-frame clones alone and lacks a portion of them. The sample carries 220,000 or so clones, around four fifths recorded once. For this clone: Its antigen is unknown.

The donors formed part of the roughly 120-subject validation cohort, distinct from the approximately 670-subject first cohort. The CDR3 runs 13 residues. From germline, CDR1 is MNHEY and CDR2 SVGAGI. With V trimmed by 6 bases and J by 0 bases, 1 base remained unmatched. This chain joins TRBV6-5 and TRBJ1-1; TRBD1 aligns across 7 bases. The clonotype was recovered from a young woman in good health and CMV-seronegative. Sequenced: PBMCs. The CDR3 DNA sequence: TGTGCCAGCAGGGGACAGTTGAACACTGAAGCTTTCTTT. Translating it yields CASRGQLNTEAFF.